Listed below are T cell receptor beta chains from one sample, sequenced in a study of long-term antiretroviral therapy in people with HIV. Profiled with immunoSEQ multiplex PCR; TCRdb holds only in-frame clones, not every one. The table lists 14,000 or so clones, just under 85% of them singletons, with about 17% in the top ten. The input for sequencing was unsorted PBMCs, taken just before starting antiretroviral therapy. The receptors come from a man in his forties with HIV. Both conserved end residues are part of each CDR3. A D gene is named only where the DNA matches it firmly. Only some rows state a clone size, as once, few, many or a class for expanded clones.

v_call,j_call,clone_size,d_call,cdr3_aa,cdr3_nt
TRBV30,TRBJ1-2,NA,NA,CAWSVFKGYGYTF,TGTGCCTGGAGTGTATTTAAGGGGTATGGCTACACCTTC
TRBV5-1,TRBJ1-3,NA,TRBD1,CASSLETGPGNTIYF,TGCGCCAGCAGCTTGGAGACAGGGCCTGGAAACACCATATATTTT
TRBV27,TRBJ1-6,few,NA,CASSLSMGGYNSPLHF,TGTGCCAGCAGTTTATCGATGGGGGGATACAATTCACCCCTCCACTTT
TRBV7-9,TRBJ2-1,NA,TRBD2,CALGGGSYNEQFF,TGTGCTCTAGGCGGGGGCTCCTACAATGAGCAGTTCTTC
TRBV6-5,TRBJ1-4,NA,TRBD1,CATGTANEKLFF,TGTGCCACCGGGACAGCTAATGAAAAACTGTTTTTT
TRBV15,TRBJ1-5,NA,TRBD1,CATSSLSDRRLYSNQPQHF,TGTGCCACCAGCAGTTTATCGGACAGGAGATTATATAGCAATCAGCCCCAGCATTTT
TRBV9,TRBJ1-2,NA,NA,CASSVDPGHSNYGYTF,TGTGCCAGCAGCGTAGATCCGGGACACTCGAACTATGGCTACACCTTC
TRBV10-3,TRBJ2-7,once,NA,CAISESNRDPITYEQYF,TGTGCCATCAGTGAGTCTAATCGGGATCCTATAACCTACGAGCAGTACTTC
TRBV10-2,TRBJ1-1,NA,NA,CASSDTGTLNTEAFF,TGCGCCAGCAGTGATACAGGGACCTTGAACACTGAAGCTTTCTTT
TRBV4-2,TRBJ2-1,NA,TRBD2,CASSQGQAGGGNEQFF,TGTGCCAGCAGCCAAGGTCAAGCGGGGGGTGGCAATGAGCAGTTCTTC
TRBV4-1,TRBJ2-3,NA,TRBD2,CASSQTSGSTDTQYF,TGCGCCAGCAGCCAGACTAGCGGGAGCACAGATACGCAGTATTTT
TRBV5-4,TRBJ2-7,NA,NA,CASSLTVQGPYEQYF,TGTGCCAGCAGCCTTACAGTTCAGGGACCCTACGAGCAGTACTTC
TRBV29-1,TRBJ1-1,NA,NA,CGGQNTEAFF,TGCGGGGGACAGAACACTGAAGCTTTCTTT
TRBV7-9,TRBJ1-1,NA,NA,CASSLLQGAEAFF,TGTGCCAGCAGCTTGCTGCAGGGAGCTGAAGCTTTCTTT
TRBV19,TRBJ2-1,NA,NA,CASSIAVTGNEQFF,TGTGCCAGTAGTATAGCGGTCACGGGGAATGAGCAGTTCTTC
TRBV27,TRBJ1-5,few,NA,CASSLSLNQPQHF,TGTGCCAGCAGTTTATCTCTTAATCAGCCCCAGCATTTT
TRBV18,TRBJ2-7,NA,NA,CASSPTLGLSKEQYF,TGTGCCAGCTCTCCGACACTGGGTCTCTCCAAGGAGCAGTACTTC